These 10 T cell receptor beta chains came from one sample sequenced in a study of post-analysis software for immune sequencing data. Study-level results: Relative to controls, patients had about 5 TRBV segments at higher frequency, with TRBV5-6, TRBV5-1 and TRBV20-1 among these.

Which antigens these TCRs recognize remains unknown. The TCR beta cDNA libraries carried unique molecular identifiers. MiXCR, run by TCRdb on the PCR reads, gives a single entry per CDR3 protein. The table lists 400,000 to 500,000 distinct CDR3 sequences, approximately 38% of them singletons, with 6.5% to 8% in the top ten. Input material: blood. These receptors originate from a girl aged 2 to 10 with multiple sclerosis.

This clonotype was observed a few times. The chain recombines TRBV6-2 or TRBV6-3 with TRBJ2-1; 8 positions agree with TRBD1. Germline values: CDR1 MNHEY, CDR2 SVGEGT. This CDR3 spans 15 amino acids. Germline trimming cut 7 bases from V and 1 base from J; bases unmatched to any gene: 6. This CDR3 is CASTPDRVSYNEQFF. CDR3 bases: TGTGCCAGCACCCCGGACAGGGTTTCCTACAATGAGCAGTTCTTC.

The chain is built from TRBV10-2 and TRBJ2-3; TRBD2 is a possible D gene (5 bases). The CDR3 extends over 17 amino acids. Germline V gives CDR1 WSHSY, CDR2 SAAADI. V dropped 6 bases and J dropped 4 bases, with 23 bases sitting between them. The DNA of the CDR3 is TGCGCCAGCAGGGATATCGATGGCGGGCTCCGGTCAGATACGCAGTATTTT. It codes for CASRDIDGGLRSDTQYF.

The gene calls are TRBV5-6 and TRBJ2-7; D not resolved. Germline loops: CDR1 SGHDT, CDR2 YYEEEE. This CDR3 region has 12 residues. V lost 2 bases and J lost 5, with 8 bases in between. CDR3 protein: CASSFLGDEQYF. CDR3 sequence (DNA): TGTGCCAGCAGCTTCTTAGGTGACGAGCAGTACTTC.

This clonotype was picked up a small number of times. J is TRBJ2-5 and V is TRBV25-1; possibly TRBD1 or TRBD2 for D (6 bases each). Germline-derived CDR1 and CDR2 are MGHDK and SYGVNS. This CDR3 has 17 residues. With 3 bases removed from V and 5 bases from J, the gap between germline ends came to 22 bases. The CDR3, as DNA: TGTGCCAGCAGTGATCCTCGGTATAGGGGGGCGCGGGAGACCCAGTACTTC. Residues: CASSDPRYRGARETQYF.

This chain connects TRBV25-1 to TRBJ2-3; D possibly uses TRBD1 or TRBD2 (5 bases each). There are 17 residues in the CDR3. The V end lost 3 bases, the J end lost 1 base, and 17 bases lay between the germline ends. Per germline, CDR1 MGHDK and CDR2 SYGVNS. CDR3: CASSDRDGGKGTDTQYF. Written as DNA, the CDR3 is TGTGCCAGCAGTGATAGGGACGGAGGAAAGGGCACAGATACGCAGTATTTT.

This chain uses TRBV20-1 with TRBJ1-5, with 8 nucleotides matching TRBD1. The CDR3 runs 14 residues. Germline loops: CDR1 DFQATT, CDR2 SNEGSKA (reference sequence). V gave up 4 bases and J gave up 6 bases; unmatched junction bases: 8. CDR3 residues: CSATVQGVSQPQHF. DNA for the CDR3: TGCAGTGCTACAGTACAGGGGGTTAGTCAGCCCCAGCATTTT.

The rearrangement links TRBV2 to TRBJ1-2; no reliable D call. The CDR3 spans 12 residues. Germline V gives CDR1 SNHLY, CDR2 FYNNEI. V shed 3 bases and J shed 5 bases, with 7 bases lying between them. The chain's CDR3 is CASSEGYYGYTF. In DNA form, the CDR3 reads TGTGCCAGCAGTGAGGGGTATTATGGCTACACCTTC.

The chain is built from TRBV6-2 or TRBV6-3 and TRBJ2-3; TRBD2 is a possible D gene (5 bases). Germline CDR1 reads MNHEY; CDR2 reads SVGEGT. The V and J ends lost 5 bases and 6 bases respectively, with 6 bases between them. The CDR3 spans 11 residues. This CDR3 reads CASSVADTQYF. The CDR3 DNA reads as TGTGCCAGCAGTGTAGCGGATACGCAGTATTTT.

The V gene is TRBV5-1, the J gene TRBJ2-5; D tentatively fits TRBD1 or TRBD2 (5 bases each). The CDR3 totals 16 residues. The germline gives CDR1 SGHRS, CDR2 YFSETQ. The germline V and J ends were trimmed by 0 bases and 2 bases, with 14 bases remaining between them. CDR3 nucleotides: TGCGCCAGCAGCTTGGTCGGAGGTGGGGGACAAGAGACCCAGTACTTC. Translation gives CASSLVGGGGQETQYF.

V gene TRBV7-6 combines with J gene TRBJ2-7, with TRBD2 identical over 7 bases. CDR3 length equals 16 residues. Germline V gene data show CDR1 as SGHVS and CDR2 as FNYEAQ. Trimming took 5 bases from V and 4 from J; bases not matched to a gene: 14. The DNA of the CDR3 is TGTGCCAGCAGCCCGGCGGGGTTCAGCGGGGAGTACGAGCAGTACTTC. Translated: CASSPAGFSGEYEQYF.